The source of this TCR beta chain is a study of beta chain features in type 1 diabetes. What was sequenced were expressed TCRB transcripts, since all of the isolated RNA had been reverse transcribed. The assay was immunoSEQ multiplex PCR, and TCRdb's table has in-frame clones only and misses some. The sample contains under 500,000 clones, about 32% of which appear only once. The V end lost 1 base, the J end lost 3 bases, and 5 bases lay between the germline ends. CDR1 is SGHRS and CDR2 is YFSETQ in the germline V gene. The CDR3 is 12 residues long. For this clone: Its target is not known. Other DNA sequences of this sample code for an identical CDR3.

Whole-study findings and limits: cDNA sequencing could over-represent cells with high TCR expression. It was not settled here whether HLA type affects TCRB rearrangement.

The sample taken for sequencing was naive CD4+ T cells from blood. The clonotype was recovered from a man aged 18 to 30 in good health. The V and J genes are TRBV5-1 and TRBJ2-7; D is unresolved. CDR3 in amino acids: CASSLQGYEQYF. The CDR3 DNA reads TGCGCCAGCAGCTTGCAAGGCTACGAGCAGTACTTC.